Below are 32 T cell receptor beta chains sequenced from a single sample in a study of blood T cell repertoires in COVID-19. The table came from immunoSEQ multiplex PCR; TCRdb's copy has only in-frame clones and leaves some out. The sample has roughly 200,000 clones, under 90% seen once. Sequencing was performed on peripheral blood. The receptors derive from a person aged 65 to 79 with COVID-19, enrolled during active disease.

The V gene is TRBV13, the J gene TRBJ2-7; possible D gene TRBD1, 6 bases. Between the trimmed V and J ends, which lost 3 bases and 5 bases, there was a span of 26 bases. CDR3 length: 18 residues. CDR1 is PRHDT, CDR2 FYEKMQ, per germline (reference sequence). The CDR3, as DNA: TGTGCCAGCAGCTTGGGACCACCAGCACCGGGACATTACGACGAGCAGTACTTC. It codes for CASSLGPPAPGHYDEQYF.

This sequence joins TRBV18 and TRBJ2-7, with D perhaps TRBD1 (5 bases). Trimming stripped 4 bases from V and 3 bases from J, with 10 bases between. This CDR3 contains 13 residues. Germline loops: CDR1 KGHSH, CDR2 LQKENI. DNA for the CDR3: TGTGCCAGCTCACGGGGCCCTAACTACGAGCAGTACTTC. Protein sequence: CASSRGPNYEQYF.

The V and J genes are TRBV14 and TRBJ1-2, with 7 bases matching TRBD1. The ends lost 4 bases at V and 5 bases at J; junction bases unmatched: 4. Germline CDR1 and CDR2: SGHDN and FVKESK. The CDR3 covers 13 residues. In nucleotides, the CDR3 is TGTGCCAGCAGCCGAACAGGGGCGTATGGCTACACCTTC. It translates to CASSRTGAYGYTF.

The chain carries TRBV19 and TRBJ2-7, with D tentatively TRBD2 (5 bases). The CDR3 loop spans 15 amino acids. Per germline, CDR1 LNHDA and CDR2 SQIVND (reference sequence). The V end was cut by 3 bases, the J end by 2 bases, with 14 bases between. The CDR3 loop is CASSILSGNTYEQYF. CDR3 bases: TGTGCCAGTAGTATTCTGTCGGGGAATACCTACGAGCAGTACTTC.

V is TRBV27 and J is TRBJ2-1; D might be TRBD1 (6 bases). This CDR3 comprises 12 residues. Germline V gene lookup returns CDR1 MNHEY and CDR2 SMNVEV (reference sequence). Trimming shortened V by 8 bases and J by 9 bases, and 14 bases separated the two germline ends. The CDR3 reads CASALGGAEQFF. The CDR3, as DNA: TGTGCCAGCGCGCTAGGGGGAGCTGAGCAGTTCTTC.

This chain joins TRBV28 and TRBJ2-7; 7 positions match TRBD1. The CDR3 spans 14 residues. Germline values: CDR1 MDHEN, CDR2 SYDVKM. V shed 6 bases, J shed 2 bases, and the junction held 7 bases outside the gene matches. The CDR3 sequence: CASSLGGPPYEQYF. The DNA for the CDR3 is TGTGCCAGCAGCCTAGGGGGCCCCCCCTACGAGCAGTACTTC.

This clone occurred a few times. As DNA, the CDR3 is TGTGCCAGCAGCTTGGACACACACTCCTACAATGAGCAGTTCTTC. It encodes CASSLDTHSYNEQFF. The genes are TRBV5-6 and TRBJ2-1; D ambiguous. The CDR3 runs 15 residues. Trimming removed 0 bases from V and 0 bases from J, with 7 bases in between. From germline, CDR1 is SGHDT and CDR2 YYEEEE.

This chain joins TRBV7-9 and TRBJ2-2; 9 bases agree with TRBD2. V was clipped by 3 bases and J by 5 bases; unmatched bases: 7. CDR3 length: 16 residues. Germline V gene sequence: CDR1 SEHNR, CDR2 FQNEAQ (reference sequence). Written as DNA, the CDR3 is TGTGCCAGCAGCTTCTTAGCGGGAGTGGGGACCGGGGAGCTGTTTTTT. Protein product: CASSFLAGVGTGELFF. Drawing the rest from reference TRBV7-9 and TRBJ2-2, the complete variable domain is DTGVSQNPRHKITKRGQNVTFRCDPISEHNRLYWYRQTLGQGPEFLTYFQNEAQLEKSRLLSDRFSAERPKGSFSTLEIQRTEQGDSAMYLCASSFLAGVGTGELFFGEGSRLTVL.

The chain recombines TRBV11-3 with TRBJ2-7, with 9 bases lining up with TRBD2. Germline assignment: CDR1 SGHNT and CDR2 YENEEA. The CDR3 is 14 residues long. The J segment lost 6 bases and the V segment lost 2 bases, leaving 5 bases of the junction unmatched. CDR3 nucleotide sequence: TGTGCCAGCAGCTTACCCGGGACTAGCCCCGAGCAGTACTTC. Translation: CASSLPGTSPEQYF. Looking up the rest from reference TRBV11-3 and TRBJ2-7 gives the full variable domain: EAGVVQSPRYKIIEKKQPVAFWCNPISGHNTLYWYLQNLGQGPELLIRYENEEAVDDSQLPKDRFSAERLKGVDSTLKIQPAELGDSAVYLCASSLPGTSPEQYFGPGTRLTVT.

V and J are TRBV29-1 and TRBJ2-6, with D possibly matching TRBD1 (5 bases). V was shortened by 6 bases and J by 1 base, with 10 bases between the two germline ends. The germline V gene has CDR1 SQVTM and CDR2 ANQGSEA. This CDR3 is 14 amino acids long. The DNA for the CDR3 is TGCAGCGTCCGATCAGGGTCTGGGGCCAACGTCCTGACTTTC. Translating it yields CSVRSGSGANVLTF.

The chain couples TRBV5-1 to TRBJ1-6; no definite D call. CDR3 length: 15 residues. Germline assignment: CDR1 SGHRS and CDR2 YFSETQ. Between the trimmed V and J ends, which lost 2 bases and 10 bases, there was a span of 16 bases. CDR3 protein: CASSLRLGLSSPLHF. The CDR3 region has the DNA TGCGCCAGCAGCTTAAGACTCGGACTAAGCTCACCCCTCCACTTT.

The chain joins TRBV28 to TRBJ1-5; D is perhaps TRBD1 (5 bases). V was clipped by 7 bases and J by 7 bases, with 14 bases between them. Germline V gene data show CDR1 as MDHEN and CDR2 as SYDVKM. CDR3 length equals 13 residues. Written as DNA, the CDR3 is TGTGCCAGCAATACGGGGGGTGGGCAGCCCCAGCATTTT. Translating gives CASNTGGGQPQHF. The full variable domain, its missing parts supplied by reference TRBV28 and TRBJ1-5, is DVKVTQSSRYLVKRTGEKVFLECVQDMDHENMFWYRQDPGLGLRLIYFSYDVKMKEKGDIPEGYSVSREKKERFSLILESASTNQTSMYLCASNTGGGQPQHFGDGTRLSIL.

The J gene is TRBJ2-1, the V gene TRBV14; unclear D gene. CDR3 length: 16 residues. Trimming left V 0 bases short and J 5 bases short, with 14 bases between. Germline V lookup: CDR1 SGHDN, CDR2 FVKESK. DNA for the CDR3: TGTGCCAGCAGCCAAGATTCTATGTTCTTAGACAATGAGCAGTTCTTC. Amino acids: CASSQDSMFLDNEQFF.

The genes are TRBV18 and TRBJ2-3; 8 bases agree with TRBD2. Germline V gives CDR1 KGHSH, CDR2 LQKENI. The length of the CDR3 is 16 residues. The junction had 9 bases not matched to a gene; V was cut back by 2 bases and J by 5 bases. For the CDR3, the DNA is TGTGCCAGCTCACCAATGGGACTAGTAGGAGGAGATACGCAGTATTTT. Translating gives CASSPMGLVGGDTQYF. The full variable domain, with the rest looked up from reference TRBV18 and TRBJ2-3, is NAGVMQNPRHLVRRRGQEARLRCSPMKGHSHVYWYRQLPEEGLKFMVYLQKENIIDESGMPKERFSAEFPKEGPSILRIQQVVRGDSAAYFCASSPMGLVGGDTQYFGPGTRLTVL.

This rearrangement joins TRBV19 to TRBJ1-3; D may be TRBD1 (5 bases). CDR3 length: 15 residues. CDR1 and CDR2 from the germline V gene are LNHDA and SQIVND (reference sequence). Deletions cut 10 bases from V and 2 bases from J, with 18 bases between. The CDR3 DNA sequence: TGTGCCACGAGAGAGTCACAGGCTGCTGGAAACACCATATATTTT. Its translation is CATRESQAAGNTIYF.

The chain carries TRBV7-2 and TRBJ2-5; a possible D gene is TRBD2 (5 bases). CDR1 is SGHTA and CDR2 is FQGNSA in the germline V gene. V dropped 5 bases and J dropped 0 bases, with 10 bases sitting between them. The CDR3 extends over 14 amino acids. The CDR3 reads CASSLIAYQETQYF. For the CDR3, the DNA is TGTGCCAGCAGCCTGATAGCGTACCAAGAGACCCAGTACTTC. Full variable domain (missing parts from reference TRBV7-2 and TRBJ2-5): GAGVSQSPSNKVTEKGKDVELRCDPISGHTALYWYRQSLGQGLEFLIYFQGNSAPDKSGLPSDRFSAERTGGSVSTLTIQRTQQEDSAVYLCASSLIAYQETQYFGPGTRLLVL.

For the CDR3, the DNA is TGTGCCAGCACCCCGGGTGGCACGTCCTACTATGGCTACACCTTC. This sequence encodes CASTPGGTSYYGYTF. V usage is TRBV6-5 and J usage is TRBJ1-2; D gene uncertain. Germline V gene data show CDR1 as MNHEY and CDR2 as SVGAGI. The CDR3 has 15 amino acids. V lost 7 bases to trimming and J lost 3 bases, with 18 bases between them.

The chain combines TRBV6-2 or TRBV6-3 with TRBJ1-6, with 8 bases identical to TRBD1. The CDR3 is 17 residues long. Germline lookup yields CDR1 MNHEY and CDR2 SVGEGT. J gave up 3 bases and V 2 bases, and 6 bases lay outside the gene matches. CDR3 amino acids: CASSYTQGADYNSPLHF. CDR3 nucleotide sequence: TGTGCCAGCAGTTACACCCAGGGGGCCGACTATAATTCACCCCTCCACTTT.

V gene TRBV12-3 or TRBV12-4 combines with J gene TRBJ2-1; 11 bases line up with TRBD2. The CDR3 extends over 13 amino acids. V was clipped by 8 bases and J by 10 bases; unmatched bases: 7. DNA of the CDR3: TGTGCCAGCGTACTAGCGGGAGTCGGGGAGCAGTTCTTC. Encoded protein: CASVLAGVGEQFF.

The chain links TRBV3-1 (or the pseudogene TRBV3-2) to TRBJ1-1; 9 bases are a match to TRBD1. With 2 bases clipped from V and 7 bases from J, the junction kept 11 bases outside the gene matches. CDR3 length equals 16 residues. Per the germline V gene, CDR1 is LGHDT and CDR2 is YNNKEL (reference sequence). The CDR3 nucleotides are TGTGCCAGCAGCCAAAGTAAACAGGGGGCGCGCCGTGAAGCTTTCTTT. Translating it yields CASSQSKQGARREAFF.

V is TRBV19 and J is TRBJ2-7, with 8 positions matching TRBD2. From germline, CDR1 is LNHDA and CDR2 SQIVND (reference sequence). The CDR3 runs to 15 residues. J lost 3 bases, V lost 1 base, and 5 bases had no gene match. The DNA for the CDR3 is TGTGCCAGTAGTATAGCTTCGGGGGGGATCTACGAGCAGTACTTC. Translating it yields CASSIASGGIYEQYF. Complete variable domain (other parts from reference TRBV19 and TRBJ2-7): DGGITQSPKYLFRKEGQNVTLSCEQNLNHDAMYWYRQDPGQGLRLIYYSQIVNDFQKGDIAEGYSVSREKKESFPLTVTSAQKNPTAFYLCASSIASGGIYEQYFGPGTRLTVT.

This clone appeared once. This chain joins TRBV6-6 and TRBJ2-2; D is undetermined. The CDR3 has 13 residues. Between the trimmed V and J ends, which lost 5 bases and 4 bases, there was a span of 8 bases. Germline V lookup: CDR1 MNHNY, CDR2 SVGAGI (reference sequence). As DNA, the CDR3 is TGTGCCAGCAGTCGTACACCCACCGGGGAGCTGTTTTTT. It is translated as CASSRTPTGELFF.

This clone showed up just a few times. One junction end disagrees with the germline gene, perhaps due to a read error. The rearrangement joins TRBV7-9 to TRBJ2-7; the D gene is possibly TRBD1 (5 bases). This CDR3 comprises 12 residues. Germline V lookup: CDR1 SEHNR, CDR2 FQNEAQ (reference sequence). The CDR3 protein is CASSWGGRERHF. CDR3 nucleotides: TGTGCCAGCAGCTGGGGTGGCAGGGAAAGGCACTTC.

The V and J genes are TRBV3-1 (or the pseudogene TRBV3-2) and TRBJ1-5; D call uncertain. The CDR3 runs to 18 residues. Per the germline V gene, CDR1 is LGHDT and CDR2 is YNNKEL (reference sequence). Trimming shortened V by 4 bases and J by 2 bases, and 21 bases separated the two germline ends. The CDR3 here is CASSLNRYIAYGNQPQHF. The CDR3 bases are TGTGCCAGCAGCCTCAACAGATACATTGCTTATGGCAATCAGCCCCAGCATTTT.

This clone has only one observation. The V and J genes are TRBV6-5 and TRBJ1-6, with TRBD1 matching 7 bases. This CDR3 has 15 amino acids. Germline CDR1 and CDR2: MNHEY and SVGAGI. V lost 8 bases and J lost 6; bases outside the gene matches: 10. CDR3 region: CASLAGTVINSPLHF. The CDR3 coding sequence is TGTGCCAGCCTAGCAGGGACAGTGATTAATTCACCCCTCCACTTT.

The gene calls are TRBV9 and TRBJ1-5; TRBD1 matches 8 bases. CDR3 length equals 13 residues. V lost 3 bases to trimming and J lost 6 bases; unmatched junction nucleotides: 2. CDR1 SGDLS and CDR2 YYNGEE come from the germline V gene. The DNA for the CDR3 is TGTGCCAGCAGCGCGACAGGGGTTCAGCCCCAGCATTTT. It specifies CASSATGVQPQHF.

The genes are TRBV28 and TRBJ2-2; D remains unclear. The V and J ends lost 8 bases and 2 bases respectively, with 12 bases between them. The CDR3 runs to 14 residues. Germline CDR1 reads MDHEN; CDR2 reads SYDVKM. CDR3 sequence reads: CASGRHSNTGELFF. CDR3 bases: TGTGCCAGCGGGCGCCACTCCAACACCGGGGAGCTGTTTTTT. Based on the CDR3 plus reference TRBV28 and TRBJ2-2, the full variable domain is DVKVTQSSRYLVKRTGEKVFLECVQDMDHENMFWYRQDPGLGLRLIYFSYDVKMKEKGDIPEGYSVSREKKERFSLILESASTNQTSMYLCASGRHSNTGELFFGEGSRLTVL.

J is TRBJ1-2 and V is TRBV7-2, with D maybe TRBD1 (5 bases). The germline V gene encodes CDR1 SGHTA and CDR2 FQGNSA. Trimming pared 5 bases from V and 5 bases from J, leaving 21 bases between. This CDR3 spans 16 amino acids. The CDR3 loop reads CASSPRSSGGDYGYTF. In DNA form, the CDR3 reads TGTGCCAGCAGCCCGCGATCTTCGGGGGGGGATTATGGCTACACCTTC. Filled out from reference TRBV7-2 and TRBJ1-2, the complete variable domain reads GAGVSQSPSNKVTEKGKDVELRCDPISGHTALYWYRQSLGQGLEFLIYFQGNSAPDKSGLPSDRFSAERTGGSVSTLTIQRTQQEDSAVYLCASSPRSSGGDYGYTFGSGTRLTVV.

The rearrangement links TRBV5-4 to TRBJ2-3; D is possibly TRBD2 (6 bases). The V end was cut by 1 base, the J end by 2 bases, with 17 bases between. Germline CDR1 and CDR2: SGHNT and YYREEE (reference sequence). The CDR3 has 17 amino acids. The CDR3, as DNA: TGTGCCAGCAGCTTGAGGATCGGAGGCGGGGACACAGATACGCAGTATTTT. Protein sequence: CASSLRIGGGDTDTQYF.

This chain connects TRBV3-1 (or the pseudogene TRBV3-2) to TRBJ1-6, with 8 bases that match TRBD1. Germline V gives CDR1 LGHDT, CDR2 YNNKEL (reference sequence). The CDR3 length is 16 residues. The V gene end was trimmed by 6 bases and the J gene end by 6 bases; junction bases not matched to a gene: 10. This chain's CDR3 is CASRPTGGRSNSPLHF. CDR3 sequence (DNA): TGTGCCAGCAGGCCTACAGGGGGAAGGTCTAATTCACCCCTCCACTTT.

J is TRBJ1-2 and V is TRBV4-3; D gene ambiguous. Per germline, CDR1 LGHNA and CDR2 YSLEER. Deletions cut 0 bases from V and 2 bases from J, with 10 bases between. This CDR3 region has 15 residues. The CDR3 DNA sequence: TGCGCCAGCAGCCAAGAGGTCAGAGCGAACTATGGCTACACCTTC. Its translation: CASSQEVRANYGYTF.

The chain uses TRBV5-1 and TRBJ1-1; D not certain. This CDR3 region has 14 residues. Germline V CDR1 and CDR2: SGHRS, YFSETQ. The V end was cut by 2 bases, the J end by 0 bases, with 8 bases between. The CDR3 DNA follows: TGCGCCAGCAGCTTTCAGGCTATGAACACTGAAGCTTTCTTT. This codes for CASSFQAMNTEAFF.